The clone carrying this TCR beta chain turned up a few times. The antigen remains undetermined. These data belong to a study of T cells in Graves' hyperthyroidism and ophthalmopathy. As for the study in general: Once the initial diagnosis was made, peripheral blood was obtained before any treatment.

Study-level findings and limits: Ophthalmopathy was identified by the model a median 6.5 months ahead of onset. Ophthalmopathy and stable hyperthyroidism were told apart by a 13 V-J model. Most clonotypes expanded in the thyroid (above 0.001) were also present in blood.

The source material, RNA transcripts, was used to amplify TCR beta CDR3 regions. The TCR CDR3 first-round RT-PCR relied on the HTBI primer set. MiXCR, applied by TCRdb to the multiplex PCR reads, yields one record per CDR3 protein. The sample shows 730,000 or so distinct CDR3 sequences, 18% of them seen only once. The CDR3 spans 18 residues. The V gene lost 1 base and the J gene lost 4 bases, with 20 bases spanning the gap. CDR1 is MGHRA, CDR2 YSYEKL, per germline. The sequencing input was blood. The sequence came from a woman between 45 and 65 years old with Graves' hyperthyroidism that later progressed to Graves' ophthalmopathy. This chain joins TRBV4-1 and TRBJ2-1; a possible D gene is TRBD2 (7 bases). The CDR3 region is CASSQGETGGPLYNEQFF. The CDR3 DNA reads TGCGCCAGCAGCCAAGGGGAGACCGGGGGGCCCCTATACAATGAGCAGTTCTTC.